A selection of T cell receptor beta chains follows, all from one sample in a study of blood T cell repertoires in COVID-19. The method was immunoSEQ multiplex PCR; TCRdb's version includes in-frame clones alone and lacks a portion of them. In the table there are more than 150,000 clones, 75% to 85% of which are singletons. The sequenced material came from peripheral blood. These receptors originate from a woman in her fifties or sixties with acute or convalescent COVID-19. The CDR3 runs from the conserved cysteine through the conserved F or W. The order of the fields is V gene, clone size, D gene, J gene, CDR3 protein, CDR3 DNA. D genes are given only for firm matches. Part of the rows lack a size; the others show once, few, many or a class for expanded clones.

>TRBV27|NA|NA|TRBJ2-7
CASTVRVGPYEQYF
TGTGCCAGCACCGTAAGGGTGGGGCCCTACGAGCAGTACTTC
>TRBV2|NA|NA|TRBJ2-3
CASRPILETIRVDTQYF
TGTGCCAGCAGACCGATCCTGGAGACTATAAGGGTGGATACGCAGTATTTT
>TRBV6-5|NA|NA|TRBJ1-5
CASSSAPGSNQPQHF
TGTGCCAGCAGCTCCGCCCCGGGGAGCAATCAGCCCCAGCATTTT
>TRBV9|NA|TRBD2|TRBJ2-3
CASSGGAGTSASTDTQYF
TGTGCCAGCAGCGGGGGAGCCGGGACTAGTGCTAGCACAGATACGCAGTATTTT
>TRBV6-5|NA|TRBD2|TRBJ2-1
CASSYSPGLEQFF
TGTGCCAGCAGTTACTCACCGGGACTAGAGCAGTTCTTC
>TRBV5-4|once|TRBD1|TRBJ1-1
CASTHSGTGGNTEAFF
TGTGCCAGCACCCATTCCGGGACAGGGGGCAACACTGAAGCTTTCTTT
>TRBV7-6|NA|TRBD1|TRBJ2-1
CASSSRRQGSANEQFF
TGTGCCAGCAGTTCCCGACGACAGGGCTCCGCGAATGAGCAGTTCTTC
>TRBV5-1|NA|TRBD1|TRBJ2-3
CASSWMDRETDTQYF
TGCGCCAGCAGCTGGATGGACAGGGAGACAGATACGCAGTATTTT
>TRBV6-6|NA|TRBD1|TRBJ1-1
CASADRGSDTEAFF
TGTGCCAGCGCGGACAGGGGGTCTGACACTGAAGCTTTCTTT
>TRBV19|NA|NA|TRBJ1-3
CASCRGGSGNTIYF
TGTGCCAGTTGTAGGGGGGGAAGCGGAAACACCATATATTTT
>TRBV7-9|NA|NA|TRBJ1-4
CASNLAGQEKLFF
TGTGCCAGCAACCTCGCGGGTCAGGAAAAACTGTTTTTT
>TRBV19|NA|TRBD1|TRBJ1-5
CATQPNRDRGPNSNQPQHF
TGTGCCACTCAACCCAACCGGGACAGGGGGCCTAATAGCAATCAGCCCCAGCATTTT
>TRBV11-2|NA|NA|TRBJ1-3
CASSLAHYSGNTIYF
TGTGCCAGCAGCTTAGCACACTACTCTGGAAACACCATATATTTT
>TRBV15|NA|TRBD1|TRBJ2-7
CATSRDLQGNEQYF
TGTGCCACCAGCAGAGATCTACAGGGGAACGAGCAGTACTTC
>TRBV2|NA|TRBD2|TRBJ2-1
CASRALAGRYNEQFF
TGTGCCAGCAGGGCACTAGCGGGGCGTTACAATGAGCAGTTCTTC
>TRBV19|NA|TRBD1|TRBJ1-5
CASSTTGQTHNQPQHF
TGTGCCAGTAGTACCACGGGACAGACCCACAATCAGCCCCAGCATTTT
>TRBV6-5|NA|NA|TRBJ2-7
CAGRFGTGEQYF
TGTGCCGGGAGGTTCGGGACGGGGGAGCAGTACTTC
>TRBV7-9|NA|NA|TRBJ2-1
CASSFFADYNEQFF
TGTGCCAGCAGCTTTTTTGCAGACTACAATGAGCAGTTCTTC
>TRBV15|NA|TRBD1|TRBJ2-7
CATSPRDRGPIEQYF
TGTGCCACCAGCCCCCGGGACAGGGGGCCTATCGAGCAGTACTTC
>TRBV7-2|once|TRBD1|TRBJ1-6
CASSTTGGIDSPLHF
TGTGCCAGCAGCACGACAGGGGGCATCGATTCACCCCTCCACTTT
>TRBV27|NA|TRBD2|TRBJ2-7
CASRSTASGSLYEQYF
TGTGCCAGCAGGAGTACGGCTAGCGGTTCACTCTACGAGCAGTACTTC
>TRBV6-1|few|TRBD2|TRBJ2-7
CASSEALRGAFYEQYF
TGTGCCAGCAGTGAAGCCTTGCGGGGGGCTTTCTACGAGCAGTACTTC
>TRBV6-5|NA|TRBD2|TRBJ2-5
CASTEGAGGETQYF
TGTGCCAGCACCGAGGGAGCGGGAGGAGAGACCCAGTACTTC
>TRBV5-1|NA|NA|TRBJ1-3
CASKSGSSGNTIYF
TGCGCCAGCAAATCCGGGAGCTCTGGAAACACCATATATTTT
>TRBV24-1|NA|NA|TRBJ2-5
CATSDPSQETQYF
TGTGCCACCAGTGATCCTTCCCAAGAGACCCAGTACTTC
>TRBV24-1|NA|TRBD1|TRBJ2-3
CATSGGQGRGDTQYF
TGTGCCACCAGTGGCGGACAGGGGAGGGGAGATACGCAGTATTTT
>TRBV19|once|TRBD1|TRBJ1-2
CASSRGLGYGYTF
TGTGCCAGTAGCAGGGGGCTTGGGTATGGCTACACCTTC
>TRBV7-2|NA|TRBD2|TRBJ2-1
CASSLAGEYEQFF
TGTGCCAGCAGCCTAGCGGGAGAGTATGAGCAGTTCTTC
>TRBV4-3|NA|NA|TRBJ2-6
CASSHQVSGANVLTF
TGCGCCAGCAGCCACCAGGTCTCTGGGGCCAACGTCCTGACTTTC
>TRBV12-3/TRBV12-4|NA|NA|TRBJ2-7
CASSSPSYEQYF
TGTGCCAGCAGTTCCCCCAGCTACGAGCAGTACTTC
>TRBV9|NA|TRBD2|TRBJ2-3
CASNPSGGGDTQYF
TGTGCCAGCAACCCAAGCGGGGGAGGTGATACGCAGTATTTT
>TRBV1|once|NA|TRBJ2-1
CTSSQDYTSEDYSEAHNEQFF
TGCACCAGCAGCCAAGATTACACCTCCGAAGACTACAGCGAGGCCCACAATGAGCAGTTCTTC
>TRBV10-2|NA|NA|TRBJ1-1
CASRIGQTNTEAFF
TGCGCCAGCAGGATAGGACAGACGAACACTGAAGCTTTCTTT
>TRBV3-1/TRBV3-2|once|NA|TRBJ1-2
CASSQEGTLYGYTF
TGTGCCAGCAGCCAAGAAGGGACACTCTATGGCTACACCTTC
>TRBV18|NA|TRBD1|TRBJ2-3
CASSRRQGASTDTQYF
TGTGCCAGCTCTCGGAGACAGGGGGCCAGCACAGATACGCAGTATTTT
>TRBV5-1|NA|TRBD2|TRBJ2-3
CASSPRTSGSIEADTQYF
TGCGCCAGCAGCCCGCGGACTAGCGGGAGTATAGAGGCAGATACGCAGTATTTT
>TRBV12-5|NA|NA|TRBJ2-2
CASALTGMGELFF
TGTGCTAGTGCCCTTACAGGGATGGGGGAGCTGTTTTTT
>TRBV19|NA|NA|TRBJ2-7
CASESRDFPYEQYF
TGTGCCAGTGAAAGCAGGGACTTTCCCTACGAGCAGTACTTC
>TRBV5-1|NA|NA|TRBJ2-1
CASSDLDRNEQFF
TGCGCCAGCAGCGACCTGGACAGAAATGAGCAGTTCTTC
>TRBV6-6|few|TRBD2|TRBJ2-3
CASRLGLAASTDTQYF
TGTGCCAGCAGACTGGGACTAGCGGCTAGCACAGATACGCAGTATTTT
>TRBV10-3|NA|NA|TRBJ2-1
CAISITGYNEQFF
TGTGCCATCAGCATTACAGGGTACAATGAGCAGTTCTTC
>TRBV3-1/TRBV3-2|NA|TRBD2|TRBJ2-1
CASTRGSLVAYNEQFF
TGTGCCAGCACCCGCGGGAGTCTAGTGGCCTACAATGAGCAGTTCTTC
>TRBV29-1|NA|NA|TRBJ1-2
CSVDWGGNRGYTF
TGCAGCGTTGATTGGGGGGGGAACCGTGGCTACACCTTC
>TRBV9|NA|TRBD1|TRBJ1-2
CASSVRQGAIRCYGYTF
TGTGCCAGCAGCGTTAGACAGGGGGCAATCAGGTGCTATGGCTACACCTTC
>TRBV28|NA|NA|TRBJ1-2
CASSLASVALYGYTF
TGTGCCAGCAGTTTAGCCTCAGTCGCTCTCTATGGCTACACCTTC
>TRBV30|NA|TRBD1|TRBJ1-2
CAVPGQGSGYTF
TGTGCCGTTCCGGGACAGGGTAGCGGCTACACCTTC
>TRBV27|NA|NA|TRBJ2-5
CASSYRWQETQYF
TGTGCCAGCAGTTACAGGTGGCAAGAGACCCAGTACTTC
>TRBV19|NA|TRBD1|TRBJ1-1
CASSIGKDRYTEAFF
TGTGCCAGTAGTATAGGCAAGGACAGGTACACTGAAGCTTTCTTT
>TRBV6-2/TRBV6-3|NA|NA|TRBJ1-3
CASSYSSDGFGAPSGNTIYF
TGTGCCAGCAGTTACTCGAGCGATGGGTTCGGTGCCCCCTCTGGAAACACCATATATTTT
>TRBV7-3|NA|TRBD2|TRBJ2-3
CASSWTRQDTQYF
TGTGCCAGCAGCTGGACTAGGCAAGATACGCAGTATTTT